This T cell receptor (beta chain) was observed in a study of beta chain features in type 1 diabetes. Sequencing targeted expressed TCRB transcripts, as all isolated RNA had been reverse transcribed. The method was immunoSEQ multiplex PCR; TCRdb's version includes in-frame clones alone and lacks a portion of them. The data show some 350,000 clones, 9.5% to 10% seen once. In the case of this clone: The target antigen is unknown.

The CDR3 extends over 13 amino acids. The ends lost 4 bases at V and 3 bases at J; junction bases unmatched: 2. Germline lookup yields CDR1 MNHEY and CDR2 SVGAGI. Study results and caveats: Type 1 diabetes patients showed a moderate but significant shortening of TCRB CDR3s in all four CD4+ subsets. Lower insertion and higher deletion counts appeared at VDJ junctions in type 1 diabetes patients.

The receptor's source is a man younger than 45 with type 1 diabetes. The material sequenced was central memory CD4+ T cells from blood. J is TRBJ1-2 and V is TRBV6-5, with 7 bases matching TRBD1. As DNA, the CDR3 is TGTGCCAGCAGTTTGGGACAGTACTATGGCTACACCTTC. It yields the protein CASSLGQYYGYTF.